This T cell receptor (beta chain) is drawn from a study of Ad26.COV2.S vaccination and SARS-CoV-2 variants. Study observations and caveats: Total T cell responses may have been underestimated by the TCR breadth and depth analyses.

Indicated treatment: around 19 received Ad26.COV2.S at low or high dose, single or two shots; 5 received placebo; per-sample allocation not given. Sample collection was performed on day 63 after the first vaccine or placebo injection. The CDR3 loop spans 13 amino acids. Trimming stripped 6 bases from V and 9 bases from J, with 15 bases between. The germline CDR1 and CDR2 sequences are MNHEY and SVGAGI. A note on this clone: No antigen is known for it.

The repertoire was sequenced with immunoSEQ multiplex PCR; TCRdb's copy has only in-frame clones and lacks some. The sample contains roughly 400,000 clones, 92% of which appear only once. The rearrangement uses TRBV6-5 and TRBJ2-1, with D uncertain. The sequence derives from a person between 18 and 65 years old who received the Ad26.COV2.S COVID-19 vaccine or a placebo. The sequenced sample was peripheral blood, obtained in a trial of Ad26.COV2.S vaccine versus placebo. This CDR3 is CASRRGPLGEQFF. DNA for the CDR3: TGTGCCAGCAGACGAGGACCCCTGGGTGAGCAGTTCTTC.